The 17 T cell receptor beta chains below were found in one sample sequenced in a study of T cell repertoires in cytomegalovirus infection. TCRdb analysed the reads with MiXCR anew, one entry per CDR3 protein. The sample shows some 270,000 distinct CDR3 sequences, 20% to 25% of them seen only once. These TCRs' antigens remain unknown. The source material was cultured PBMCs, sampled from culture after CMV antigen stimulation. The source is a human donor in good health (CMV status not recorded). Some clones in this sample may be carry-over from other donors' samples.

This clonotype was observed many times. The chain recombines TRBV7-8 with TRBJ2-3; TRBD2 matches at 11 bases. V was pared by 2 bases and J by 4 bases, with 2 bases of the junction left unmatched. The CDR3 length is 15 residues. Germline V lookup: CDR1 SGHVS, CDR2 FQNEAQ. The CDR3 here is CASSLTSGRADTQYF. The DNA for the CDR3 is TGTGCCAGCAGCTTAACTAGCGGGAGAGCAGATACGCAGTATTTT.

The CDR3 sequence is CASSLRGNEKLFF. The CDR3 nucleotides are TGTGCCAGCAGCTTACGGGGGAATGAAAAACTGTTTTTT. This chain joins TRBV7-2 and TRBJ1-4; D might be TRBD1 (5 bases). CDR3 length: 13 residues. Germline values: CDR1 SGHTA, CDR2 FQGNSA. With 2 bases removed from V and 5 bases from J, the gap between germline ends came to 6 bases.

The chain employs TRBV12-3 or TRBV12-4 and TRBJ1-5; D is possibly TRBD1 (6 bases). CDR3 length: 16 residues. Trimming pared 2 bases from V and 9 bases from J, leaving 20 bases between. The CDR3 DNA is TGTGCCAGCAGTTTAATGGACAGAGCCCTAGGCGGGCCCCAGCATTTT. Translating it yields CASSLMDRALGGPQHF.

In this sample, this clonotype turned up many times. The genes are TRBV5-6 and TRBJ2-7, with 7 bases aligning to TRBD2. The V gene end was trimmed by 3 bases and the J gene end by 5 bases; junction bases not matched to a gene: 11. This CDR3 has 15 amino acids. CDR1 SGHDT and CDR2 YYEEEE come from the germline V gene. The CDR3 loop reads CASSYYPLAENEQYV. The DNA of the CDR3 is TGTGCCAGCAGCTATTATCCCCTAGCGGAAAACGAGCAGTACGTC.

The V gene is TRBV25-1, the J gene TRBJ1-2; tentative D call: TRBD1 (6 bases). V dropped 4 bases and J dropped 5 bases, with 11 bases sitting between them. CDR3 length: 13 residues. The germline V gene has CDR1 MGHDK and CDR2 SYGVNS. The DNA of the CDR3 is TGTGCCAGCAGTGGGGGGACAAGATATGGCTACACCTTC. Protein: CASSGGTRYGYTF.

This clonotype was picked up a small number of times. The V and J genes are TRBV29-1 and TRBJ2-1; the D gene is possibly TRBD2 (5 bases). The germline gives CDR1 SQVTM, CDR2 ANQGSEA. CDR3 size: 16 residues. V was cut by 2 bases and J by 4 bases, with 18 bases left in between. The CDR3 sequence: CSVEPSVAGEYNEQFF. In nucleotides, the CDR3 is TGCAGCGTTGAACCCTCGGTGGCCGGGGAGTACAATGAGCAGTTCTTC.

This rearrangement joins TRBV29-1 to TRBJ1-1; possible D gene TRBD1, 6 bases. CDR3 length: 14 amino acids. V was shortened by 6 bases and J by 1 base, with 15 bases between the two germline ends. Germline CDR1 is SQVTM and CDR2 is ANQGSEA. The CDR3 reads CSVSRPGANTEAFF. The CDR3, as DNA: TGCAGCGTGTCTCGCCCGGGGGCGAACACTGAAGCTTTCTTT.

This clonotype was seen a handful of times. V is TRBV12-3 or TRBV12-4 and J is TRBJ1-6; D possibly corresponds to TRBD1 (6 bases). CDR3 length: 13 amino acids. V lost 2 bases to trimming and J lost 10 bases, with 9 bases between them. The CDR3 bases are TGTGCCAGCAGTTTACAGGGGCAATCACCCCTCCACTTT. It codes for CASSLQGQSPLHF.

This clonotype occurred many times. The CDR3 DNA reads TGTGCCAGCAGCTCCGGCTATGCTGGGGACTACGAGCAGTACGTC. This gives the protein CASSSGYAGDYEQYV. V and J are TRBV7-8 and TRBJ2-7; D is ambiguous. The CDR3 length is 15 residues. Trimming cost V 4 bases and J 3 bases, with 16 bases left between them. Germline V gene lookup returns CDR1 SGHVS and CDR2 FQNEAQ.

This clonotype has just a few counts. V usage is TRBV6-2 or TRBV6-3 and J usage is TRBJ1-2; perhaps TRBD1 as D (5 bases). The CDR3 covers 13 residues. Germline V gives CDR1 MNHEY, CDR2 SVGEGT. The V end was cut by 6 bases, the J end by 3 bases, with 11 bases between. CDR3 loop: CASSHGTDYGYTF. In DNA, the CDR3 is TGTGCCAGCAGCCACGGGACGGACTATGGCTACACCTTC.

The chain uses TRBV10-3 and TRBJ2-5, with 7 bases that match TRBD2. The germline CDR1 and CDR2 sequences are ENHRY and SYGVKD. J gave up 2 bases and V 3 bases, and 6 bases lay outside the gene matches. This CDR3 comprises 15 residues. The CDR3 here is CAISERPGGQETQYF. The CDR3 DNA reads as TGTGCCATCAGTGAAAGGCCCGGGGGGCAAGAGACCCAGTACTTC.

The chain joins TRBV12-3 or TRBV12-4 to TRBJ2-7; 10 bases are shared with TRBD2. The CDR3 loop spans 15 amino acids. Germline trimming cut 3 bases from V and 5 bases from J; bases unmatched to any gene: 7. CDR3 DNA: TGTGCCAGCAGTTTCGATCTAGCGGGAGACCACGAGCAGTACGTC. It translates to CASSFDLAGDHEQYV.

The chain has TRBV2 and TRBJ2-2; D is undetermined. The germline CDR1 and CDR2 sequences are SNHLY and FYNNEI. The CDR3 runs to 14 residues. V lost 7 bases and J lost 7, with 16 bases in between. As DNA, the CDR3 is TGTGCCAGCAATCCCCGGGCCTCGGGCGGGGAGCTGTTTTTT. Translation gives CASNPRASGGELFF.

This clonotype was observed at least ten times. This rearrangement joins TRBV7-2 to TRBJ2-6; possible D gene TRBD2, 6 bases. The CDR3 has 19 amino acids. CDR1 is SGHTA, CDR2 FQGNSA, per germline. V lost 1 base, J lost 1 base, and 17 bases lay in between. DNA of the CDR3: TGTGCCAGCAGCTTAGTGGAGGGAAGGAGGACATCTGGGGCCAACGTCCTGACTTTC. Protein product: CASSLVEGRRTSGANVLTF. Supplemented by reference TRBV7-2 and TRBJ2-6, the full variable domain reads GAGVSQSPSNKVTEKGKDVELRCDPISGHTALYWYRQSLGQGLEFLIYFQGNSAPDKSGLPSDRFSAERTGGSVSTLTIQRTQQEDSAVYLCASSLVEGRRTSGANVLTFGAGSRLTVL.

This clonotype was seen only a few times. V and J are TRBV7-2 and TRBJ2-7; a possible D gene is TRBD1 (6 bases). V was trimmed by 6 bases and J by 7 bases, leaving 13 bases between them. Germline V CDR1 and CDR2: SGHTA, FQGNSA. The CDR3 sequence is 12 residues long. In DNA form, the CDR3 reads TGTGCCAGCAGTCGGGGCAGGGGTGAGCAGTACGTC. Translating gives CASSRGRGEQYV.

The rearrangement links TRBV4-1 to TRBJ2-5; D unresolved. V shed 1 base and J shed 4 bases, with 7 bases lying between them. This CDR3 region has 13 residues. CDR1 and CDR2 from the germline V gene are MGHRA and YSYEKL. The CDR3 DNA is TGCGCCAGCAGCCAAGCCCAAACAGAGACCCAGTACTTC. The encoded protein is CASSQAQTETQYF.

The chain recombines TRBV27 with TRBJ2-1; no reliable D call. CDR1 is MNHEY and CDR2 is SMNVEV in the germline V gene (reference sequence). Trimming took off 3 bases at V and 3 bases at J, with 12 bases between the two ends. The CDR3 totals 15 residues. The CDR3 loop reads CASSFGATGYNEQFF. CDR3 in DNA: TGTGCCAGCAGTTTCGGAGCGACCGGCTACAATGAGCAGTTCTTC.